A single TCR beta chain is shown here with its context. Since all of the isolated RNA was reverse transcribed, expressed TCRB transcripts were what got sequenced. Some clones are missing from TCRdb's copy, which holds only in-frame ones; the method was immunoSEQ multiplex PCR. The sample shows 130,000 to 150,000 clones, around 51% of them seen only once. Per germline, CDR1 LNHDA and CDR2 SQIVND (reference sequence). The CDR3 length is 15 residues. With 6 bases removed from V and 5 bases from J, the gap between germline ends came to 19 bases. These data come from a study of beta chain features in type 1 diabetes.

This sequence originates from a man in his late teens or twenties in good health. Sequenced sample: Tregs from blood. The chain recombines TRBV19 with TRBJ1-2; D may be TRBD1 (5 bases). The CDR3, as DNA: TGTGCCAGTAGCGACCTGGCAGGGCGATTTTATGGCTACACCTTC. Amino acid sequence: CASSDLAGRFYGYTF.